This is a list of T cell receptor beta chains from one sample in a study of cytomegalovirus exposure and HLA in healthy donors. The table came from immunoSEQ multiplex PCR; TCRdb's copy has only in-frame clones and leaves some out. Of roughly 150,000 clones in the sample, around 80% were seen once. Sequencing was carried out using PBMCs. The receptor source for this set is a man between 18 and 35 years old in good health and CMV-seropositive. The CDR3 runs from the conserved cysteine through the conserved F or W. A D gene is named only where the DNA matches it firmly. Some rows have no size entry. The others give once, few or many, or a class for an expanded clone.

clone_size	v_call	j_call	d_call	cdr3_nt	cdr3_aa
.	TRBV7-8	TRBJ2-6	TRBD1	TGTGCCAGCAGCTTAGTTCAGGGGGCCATACTCATCTCTGGGGCCAACGTCCTGACTTTC	CASSLVQGAILISGANVLTF
.	TRBV30	TRBJ2-5	TRBD2	TGTGCCTGGAGTGTTGGTCTAGCGGGAGGGGGCGCCCAGTACTTC	CAWSVGLAGGGAQYF
.	TRBV28	TRBJ2-7	.	TGTGCCAGCAGTTTCGGACAGTACAAGCAGTACTTC	CASSFGQYKQYF
.	TRBV30	TRBJ2-5	.	TGTGCCTGGTCAGGGGCGTGGGAGACCCAGTACTTC	CAWSGAWETQYF
.	TRBV7-8	TRBJ1-5	.	TGTGCCAGCAGCTCAGAGAGGGGGACCGGGAATCAGCCCCAGCATTTT	CASSSERGTGNQPQHF
.	TRBV28	TRBJ2-7	.	TGTGCCAGCAGTTCTCCAGGCCGGACCTACGAGCAGTACTTC	CASSSPGRTYEQYF
.	TRBV7-8	TRBJ1-5	.	TGTGCCAGCAGCCGGGGAGGAGGTAGCAATCAGCCCCAGCATTTT	CASSRGGGSNQPQHF
.	TRBV7-9	TRBJ2-7	.	TGTGCCAGCAGCTCAGACAGATCCCCCTCCTACGAGCAGTACTTC	CASSSDRSPSYEQYF
.	TRBV5-1	TRBJ2-2	.	TGCGCCAGCAGCACCCCGGTGGGGCTAGCGAGGGGCACCGGGGAGCTGTTTTTT	CASSTPVGLARGTGELFF
.	TRBV27	TRBJ1-2	.	TGTGCCAGCAGTTTCCAGGGGAGGGATGGCTACACCTTC	CASSFQGRDGYTF
.	TRBV18	TRBJ1-1	.	TGTGCCAGCTCACCAGACTCCCAGGGGTTGAACACTGAAGCTTTCTTT	CASSPDSQGLNTEAFF
.	TRBV4-1	TRBJ2-2	.	TGCGCCGCTACGCCGGACAAGACTTTTACCGGGGAGCTGTTTTTT	CAATPDKTFTGELFF
once	TRBV4-1	TRBJ2-1	TRBD2	TGCGCCAGCAGCCAAGATCCCGGGAGGAAGGATGAGCAGTTCTTC	CASSQDPGRKDEQFF
.	TRBV6-1	TRBJ2-5	TRBD2	TGTGCCAGCAGTGATTGGACTAGCGGGAAACCGGAGACCCAGTACTTC	CASSDWTSGKPETQYF
.	TRBV2	TRBJ2-1	.	TGTGCCAGTAGGAGGGACTGGACCTACAATGAGCAGTTCTTC	CASRRDWTYNEQFF
.	TRBV5-1	TRBJ2-1	TRBD2	TGCGCCAGCACAACTAGCGGAGTAACCTACAATGAGCAGTTCTTC	CASTTSGVTYNEQFF
many	TRBV29-1	TRBJ2-5	TRBD2	TGCAGCGTTGGACCGGGGGGAGAGACCCAGTACTTC	CSVGPGGETQYF
few	TRBV6-5	TRBJ1-2	TRBD1	TGTGCCAGCAAGCGTCGACAGGGGGAGAACTATGGCTACACCTTC	CASKRRQGENYGYTF
.	TRBV9	TRBJ2-2	.	TGTGCCAGCAGCGGCCAGGGGAGGGTCGACACCGGGGAGCTGTTTTTT	CASSGQGRVDTGELFF
.	TRBV27	TRBJ1-5	.	TGTGCCAGTAGGAGGGACCCCAGCAATCAGCCCCAGCATTTT	CASRRDPSNQPQHF
.	TRBV7-9	TRBJ2-1	.	TGTGCCAGCAGGGGACTTCCCAGCTCCTACAATGAGCAGTTCTTC	CASRGLPSSYNEQFF
.	TRBV7-6	TRBJ2-7	TRBD1	TGTGCCAGCAGCTTAGGGACAGGGTCCTACGAGCAGTACTTC	CASSLGTGSYEQYF
.	TRBV29-1	TRBJ1-2	.	TGCAGCGTCGCACGGGACACTCCTCGGTATGGCTACACCTTC	CSVARDTPRYGYTF
few	TRBV28	TRBJ2-3	.	TGTGCCAGCAGTTTAATGGGCGGCGGGACTGACACAGATACGCAGTATTTT	CASSLMGGGTDTDTQYF
once	TRBV19	TRBJ2-3	.	TGTGCCAGTAGTCCTGTTGGGCGCACAGATACGCAGTATTTT	CASSPVGRTDTQYF
.	TRBV19	TRBJ2-7	TRBD1	TGTGCCAGTACGGGACAGTTCTTCTACGAGCAGTACTTC	CASTGQFFYEQYF
.	TRBV5-1	TRBJ2-1	.	TGCACCAGCAGCTATTCTAGCTATGGGCAGTTCTTC	CTSSYSSYGQFF
.	TRBV5-4	TRBJ1-2	TRBD1	TGTGCCGGATCGACAGGGACCAACTATGGCTACACCTTC	CAGSTGTNYGYTF
once	TRBV14	TRBJ1-2	.	TGTGCCAGCAGCCAAGTAACAGGGGGCTACACCTTC	CASSQVTGGYTF
.	TRBV7-2	TRBJ1-3	TRBD1	TGTGCCAGCAGCGGGGGACAGATAAACACCATATATTTT	CASSGGQINTIYF
few	TRBV7-8	TRBJ2-7	.	TGTGCCAGCAGCTCGGGTCTGGGGGCGGGTGAGCAGTACTTC	CASSSGLGAGEQYF
few	TRBV10-2	TRBJ2-1	.	TGCGCCAGCAGCCTAGGGTGGGGCGATGAGCAGTTCTTC	CASSLGWGDEQFF
.	TRBV27	TRBJ2-3	.	TGTGCCAGCAGTCCACGCCAGGTGGCAGTAGGTTCGATCGCAGATACGCAGTATTTT	CASSPRQVAVGSIADTQYF
.	TRBV7-9	TRBJ2-7	.	TGTGCCAGCAGCACCTCAAGGCGGGAGCAGTACTTC	CASSTSRREQYF
.	TRBV30	TRBJ2-3	TRBD1	TGTGCCTGGATAGGGACAGGGGGCTCAGATACGCAGTATTTT	CAWIGTGGSDTQYF
few	TRBV14	TRBJ2-7	TRBD2	TGTGCCAGCAGCCAAGATAGTAGCGGGAGTAGGTACGAGCAGTACTTC	CASSQDSSGSRYEQYF
.	TRBV18	TRBJ1-5	.	TGTGCCAGCTCACCACTGGACACCCGAGATCAGCCCCAGCATTTT	CASSPLDTRDQPQHF
.	TRBV30	TRBJ2-7	TRBD2	TGTGCCTGGAGAGGGATACTAGCGGGAGAGGACGAGCAGTACTTC	CAWRGILAGEDEQYF
.	TRBV7-9	TRBJ1-1	.	TGTGCCAGCAGCTTAGTAGTGAACACTGAAGCTTTCTTT	CASSLVVNTEAFF
.	TRBV4-1	TRBJ2-3	TRBD1	TGCACCAGCAGCCAAGGGGGCAGTTACACAGATACGCAGTATTTT	CTSSQGGSYTDTQYF
once	TRBV27	TRBJ2-5	TRBD1	TGTGCCAGCAGTGAAAGAGAGGGGGCTTGGGAGACCCAGTACTTC	CASSEREGAWETQYF
.	TRBV28	TRBJ2-5	.	TGTGCCGTTGCCGGGCAGGGGCTTGGCGACCAGTACTTC	CAVAGQGLGDQYF
.	TRBV2	TRBJ2-7	.	TGTGCCAGCGCACTCTACGAGCAGTACTTC	CASALYEQYF
.	TRBV14	TRBJ1-4	.	TGTGCCAGCAGCCAAGATTGGACAGCCGAAAAACTGTTTTTT	CASSQDWTAEKLFF
few	TRBV2	TRBJ2-1	.	TGTGCCAGCAGTCGACAGTTAAGCTCCTACAATGAGCAGTTCTTC	CASSRQLSSYNEQFF
.	TRBV5-1	TRBJ2-7	TRBD2	TGCGCCAGCAGATCCGGGACTAGCGGGCCTCAGTACTTC	CASRSGTSGPQYF
.	TRBV6-5	TRBJ2-1	TRBD1	TGTGCCAGCAGTCGGGACAGGGGCTTGGGCAATGAGCAGTTCTTC	CASSRDRGLGNEQFF
.	TRBV9	TRBJ1-5	.	TGTGCCAGCAGCGTAGTCCCTGAGGGCCAGCCCCAGCATTTT	CASSVVPEGQPQHF